The entry below gives a single TCR beta chain sequence along with its context. The sample is drawn from a study of blood T cells in healthy people across ages. A second 7 to 11 cycle PCR used barcoded and J-beta primers. TCRdb reanalysed the 5' RACE reads using MiXCR and keeps one entry per CDR3 protein. The sample carries about 500,000 distinct CDR3 sequences, approximately 25% recorded once. Trimming stripped 2 bases from V and 3 bases from J, with 7 bases between. Per the germline V gene, CDR1 is GTSNPN and CDR2 is SVGIG (reference sequence). CDR3 length: 12 amino acids. These same data were also listed under a study on T cells of mothers and their children.

The source is a boy aged 10-17 years in good health. Sequenced material: blood. The rearrangement joins TRBV30 to TRBJ2-5; a possible D gene is TRBD2 (6 bases). DNA of the CDR3: TGTGCCTGGAGTATAGCGGAAGAGACCCAGTACTTC. This translates into CAWSIAEETQYF.